The present entry profiles one T cell receptor (beta chain) with its context. Donors came from a validation cohort of fewer than 150 subjects, distinct from the first 666-subject cohort. This sample is part of a study of cytomegalovirus exposure and HLA in healthy donors. Assay: immunoSEQ multiplex PCR; the TCRdb copy retains only in-frame clones and omits some. The top ten clones hold around 1.2% of a sample with about 200,000 clones, 80% to 90% of them seen once. The material sequenced was PBMCs. This clonotype originated in a woman aged 30 to 39 in good health and CMV-seronegative.

The CDR3 DNA reads TGCGCCAGCAGCCAAGAGGGACTGCCAGACTATGGCTACACCTTC. As protein: CASSQEGLPDYGYTF. This chain connects TRBV4-1 to TRBJ1-2, with D perhaps TRBD1 (5 bases). V dropped 0 bases and J dropped 3 bases, with 11 bases sitting between them. This CDR3 region has 15 residues. The germline V gene encodes CDR1 MGHRA and CDR2 YSYEKL.